This T cell receptor (beta chain) is drawn from a study of high-grade serous ovarian cancer treatment subgroups. Study at large: Mean per sample: about 14,000 reads, around 7,100 unique TCR beta rearrangements.

Turning to this clone: Its specificity is not known.

CDR1 MDHEN and CDR2 SYDVKM come from the germline V gene. This CDR3 has 15 residues. Trimming took off 6 bases at V and 0 bases at J, with 12 bases between the two ends. Profiled with immunoSEQ multiplex PCR; TCRdb holds only in-frame clones, not every one. Among 7,500 to 8,000 clones listed, 62% were seen once. Study outcomes and limitations: Same-patient tumor repertoires overlapped at about 0.11 to 0.85; different patients barely overlapped.

The tumor samples were collected prior to definitive surgery or chemotherapy. Sequencing input: tumor tissue. This TCR derives from a human donor with high-grade serous ovarian cancer. This rearrangement joins TRBV28 to TRBJ2-1; perhaps TRBD2 as D (6 bases). The CDR3 loop reads CASSGWEASYNEQFF. The CDR3 DNA is TGTGCCAGCAGCGGCTGGGAGGCCTCCTACAATGAGCAGTTCTTC.